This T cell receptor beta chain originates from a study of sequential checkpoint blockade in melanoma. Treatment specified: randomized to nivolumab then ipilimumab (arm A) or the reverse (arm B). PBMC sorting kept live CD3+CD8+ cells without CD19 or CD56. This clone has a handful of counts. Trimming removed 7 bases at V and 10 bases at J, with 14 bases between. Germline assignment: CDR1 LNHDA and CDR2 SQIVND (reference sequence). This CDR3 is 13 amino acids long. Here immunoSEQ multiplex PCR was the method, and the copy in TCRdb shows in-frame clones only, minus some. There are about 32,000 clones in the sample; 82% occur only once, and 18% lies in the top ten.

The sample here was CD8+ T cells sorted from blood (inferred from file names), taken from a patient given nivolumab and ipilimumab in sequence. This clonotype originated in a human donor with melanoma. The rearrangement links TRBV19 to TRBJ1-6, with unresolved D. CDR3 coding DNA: TGTGCCAGTACCGCGGGCCCGTACTCACCCCTCCACTTT. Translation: CASTAGPYSPLHF.